This TCR beta chain comes out of a study of neurological immune-mediated disorders. Study findings and constraints: The level of TCR clonal expansion was highest in patients with HTLV-1-associated myelopathy and lowest in multiple sclerosis, where it fell below the level seen in healthy controls.

The CDR3 contains 15 residues. Trimming took off 4 bases at V and 7 bases at J, with 18 bases between the two ends. Germline V lookup: CDR1 SGHRS, CDR2 YFSETQ. Every sequencing run generated in excess of 160 million TCR-beta sequences. These sequences covered 15-18 subjects. Via MiXCR, TCRdb re-called the 5' RACE reads, giving one row per CDR3 protein. The sample records fewer than 30,000 distinct CDR3 sequences, approximately 13% being singletons. By share of the sample, this clonotype is medium-sized. Its matching antigen is unknown. Stated time point: technical triplicate 1. Specimen: CD4+ T cells from blood. This TCR derives from a female donor with HTLV-1-associated myelopathy (HAM/TSP). The V and J genes are TRBV5-1 and TRBJ2-1; tentatively, D is TRBD1 (6 bases). This chain's CDR3 is CASSPDRLNRNEQFF. The DNA of the CDR3 is TGCGCCAGCAGCCCTGACAGGCTTAACCGGAATGAGCAGTTCTTC. Full variable domain (rest looked up from reference TRBV5-1 and TRBJ2-1): KAGVTQTPRYLIKTRGQQVTLSCSPISGHRSVSWYQQTPGQGLQFLFEYFSETQRNKGNFPGRFSGRQFSNSRSEMNVSTLELGDSALYLCASSPDRLNRNEQFFGPGTRLTVL.